This T cell receptor beta chain originates from a study of vaccination effects on CD4 cells after COVID-19 (dated by TCRdb to 2022 to 2024). Study-wide context: Two doses of either the BNT162b2 or the mRNA-1273 mRNA SARS-CoV-2 vaccine were administered to participants. SARS-CoV-2 spike-specific CD4+ TCR repertoires from before and after mRNA vaccination were compared in COVID-19 convalescent patients and in infection-naive vaccine recipients. The full study included ten to eleven COVID-19 convalescent patients and several SARS-CoV-2-naive healthy vaccine recipients. Cultures from other donors in the study were sequenced with the Oncomine TCR Beta short-read assay on an Illumina iSeq 100. The paper's findings and limits, for the study overall: In healthy vaccine recipients, vaccine-induced clones were almost all SARS-CoV-2 mono-reactive, with only 1 of 255 cross-reactive with common cold coronaviruses. Clones induced by infection and clones induced by vaccination both contracted markedly at late timepoints after vaccination, which fits with T cell responses waning over time. Limitations of the study were the small number of convalescent patients and the absence of early post-infection timepoints.

Receptor libraries were prepared by the immunoSEQ multiplex PCR assay. DNA from the CD4+ T cells that had been cultured and isolated underwent TCR beta CDR3 sequencing. As for the authors' bioinformatics: Non-productive TCR sequences were removed and reads were trimmed to the CDR3 region, keeping CDR3s of at least 7 amino acids. Antigen-specific clonotypes were identified using the MANAFEST web app by comparison of expansion in peptide wells against reference cultures. To count as positive, a clone had to show expansion at FDR<0.05 compared with the reference and with all other wells, an odds ratio above 5, and a frequency above 0.1% in two replicate wells. A clonotype was called cross-reactive if it was significantly expanded both in SARS-CoV-2 spike wells and in at least one common cold coronavirus spike condition. Using the stringdist R package, CDR3 similarity was measured by Levenshtein distance, and unrooted trees were constructed with ape in R 3.6.1. This immuneACCESS table, as held by TCRdb, lists in-frame sequences with V and J called but not all clones. Of the missing ones, under half trace to an unresolved V gene in checked studies; the others have no known cause. V and J calls and clone size are as listed in that table; D and trimming were resolved from the DNA. This sample has over 25,000 clones in its table, and approximately 72% of those were observed once. Roughly 10% of the sample belongs to the ten largest clones.

Comments on this clone: The antigen this receptor binds is unknown. There are no base qualities to consult, and no much larger clone falls within one base.

The ViraFEST assay stimulated PBMC with viral peptide pools and then used TCR sequencing to identify antigen-specific CD4+ T cell clonotypes by expansion. After approximately 11 days of culture, CD4+ T cells were isolated with the EasySep CD4+ T cell isolation kit. Healthy vaccine recipients had no prior SARS-CoV-2 infection, confirmed by negative nucleocapsid antibodies before and after vaccination. Each well held roughly 2 million PBMC cultured in IMDM containing approximately 5% human AB serum, around 10 IU/ml IL-2 and gentamicin, along with roughly 10 ug/ml peptides. On days 3 and 7, half of the culture medium was replaced with fresh IL-2-containing medium. Each peptide stimulation condition was cultured in triplicate wells unless otherwise noted. PBMC were separated from whole blood using Ficoll-Paque Plus gradient centrifugation and were then either cryopreserved at -140C or used fresh. The overlapping peptide pools covered the spike proteins of SARS-CoV-2 as well as those of the common cold coronaviruses HCoV-NL63, HCoV-OC43 and HCoV-229E. The QIAamp micro DNA kit was used to extract genomic DNA from the cultured CD4+ T cells.

From the cysteine through the phenylalanine, the CDR3 covers 16 amino acids. Left in the record is the CDR3 DNA by itself, 48 bases read in frame from the first base. V has 4 bases trimmed and J has 4 bases trimmed; junction bases matching no gene number 10. The CDR1 and CDR2 encoded by the germline V gene are KGHDR and SFDVKD. Sequencing used CD4+ T cells from PBMCs cultured with SARS-CoV-2 spike peptides, obtained before COVID-19 vaccination. The meaning of the sample's cell subset or site label: SARS-CoV-2 spike overlapping peptide pool stimulation. The source of this sequence is a human donor who received a COVID-19 vaccine. The sequence is built from TRBV24-1 and TRBJ1-2, and TRBD1 matches 8 of the central bases. This receptor has the CDR3 CATSDTGQGEGYGYTF. The DNA sequence is TGTGCCACCAGTGACACTGGACAGGGTGAGGGCTATGGCTACACCTTC.